The clone carrying this T cell receptor (beta chain) occurred a few times. What it recognizes is unknown. As the sequencing template, cDNA was produced by extracting RNA and reverse transcribing it. Sequencing was performed with immunoSEQ multiplex PCR; in TCRdb, only in-frame clones are kept and a portion is missing. The sample holds 170,000 or so clones; about two thirds are singletons and the top ten take 0.9% to 1%. This record belongs to a study of CD8+ T cells in alopecia areata. Study information: Among treated patients, severity was scored by affected scalp area percentage.

Treatment of the sample: oral pan-JAK inhibitor, 5-10 mg twice daily. Overall study results and limits: On tofacitinib, scalp and blood still held many of the expanded lesional clones. Tofacitinib significantly decreased scalp clonality and expanded CD8+ clones among top 100.

This receptor was identified in a human donor with alopecia areata. The sample consisted of CD4+ T cells sorted from blood, taken at week 4, from a patient treated with tofacitinib.

Here the CDR3 DNA reads TGCAGCGCCGACGGGAGTGGGACAGATACGCAGTATTTT. This sequence encodes CSADGSGTDTQYF. The rearrangement links TRBV29-1 to TRBJ2-3; perhaps TRBD2 as D (6 bases). Germline-derived CDR1 and CDR2 are SQVTM and ANQGSEA. This CDR3 region has 13 residues. Between the trimmed V and J ends, which lost 7 bases and 3 bases, there was a span of 14 bases.